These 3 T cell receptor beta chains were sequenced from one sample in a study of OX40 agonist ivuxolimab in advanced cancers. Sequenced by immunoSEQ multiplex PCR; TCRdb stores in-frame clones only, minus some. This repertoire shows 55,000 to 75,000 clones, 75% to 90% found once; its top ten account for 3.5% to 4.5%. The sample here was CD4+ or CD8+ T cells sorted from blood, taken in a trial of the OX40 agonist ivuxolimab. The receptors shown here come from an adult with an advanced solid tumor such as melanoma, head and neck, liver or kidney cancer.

This CDR3 reads CASSLYRGTSYNSPLHF. The CDR3 DNA follows: TGTGCCAGCAGTTTATACAGGGGGACCTCCTATAATTCACCCCTCCACTTT. The chain carries TRBV28 and TRBJ1-6; TRBD1 agrees at 8 bases. The CDR3 length is 17 residues. The V gene's germline CDR1 is MDHEN and CDR2 SYDVKM. V was clipped by 1 base and J by 0 bases; unmatched bases: 2.

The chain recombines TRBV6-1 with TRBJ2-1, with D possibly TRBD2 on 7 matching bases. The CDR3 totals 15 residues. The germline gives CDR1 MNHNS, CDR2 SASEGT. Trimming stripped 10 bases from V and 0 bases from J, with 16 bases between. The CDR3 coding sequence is TGTGCCATCAAGGGGGGGGATTCCTCCTACAATGAGCAGTTCTTC. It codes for CAIKGGDSSYNEQFF.

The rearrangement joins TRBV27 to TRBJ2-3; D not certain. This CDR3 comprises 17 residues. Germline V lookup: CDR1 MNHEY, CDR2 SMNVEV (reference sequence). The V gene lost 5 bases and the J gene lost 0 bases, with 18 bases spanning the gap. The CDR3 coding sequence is TGTGCCAGCAGTCCTGACCTCCGTGGCATTAGCACAGATACGCAGTATTTT. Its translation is CASSPDLRGISTDTQYF.